These 14 T cell receptor beta chains originate from one sample sequenced in a study of shared clonotypes between healthy human individuals. Assay: immunoSEQ multiplex PCR; the TCRdb copy retains only in-frame clones and omits some. The data contain about 820,000 clones, roughly 92% of them singletons. The naive CD8 fraction comprised CD45RO-negative cells positively selected for CCR7 and excluded terminally differentiated effector memory CD45RA+ cells. The material sequenced was naive CD8+ T cells sorted from blood. The receptors were sampled from a man aged 25 to 45 in good health.

The chain links TRBV28 to TRBJ1-5; 7 bases are a match to TRBD1. This CDR3 is built from 18 residues. After removal of 4 bases from V and 3 bases from J, the junction contained 15 bases not matched to a gene. Germline V CDR1 and CDR2: MDHEN, SYDVKM. The CDR3 spells CASSSTSGTVWSNQPQHF. CDR3 DNA sequence: TGTGCCAGCAGTTCTACCTCCGGGACAGTTTGGTCCAATCAGCCCCAGCATTTT.

The chain couples TRBV7-9 to TRBJ1-1; 8 bases line up with TRBD1. This CDR3 region has 12 residues. The V and J ends lost 4 bases and 7 bases, in that order; junction bases with no gene match: 2. The germline CDR1 and CDR2 sequences are SEHNR and FQNEAQ (reference sequence). DNA of the CDR3: TGTGCCAGCAGCTCAGGGGGCCGTGAAGCTTTCTTT. This encodes CASSSGGREAFF.

The chain is built from TRBV9 and TRBJ2-5, with TRBD2 identical over 7 bases. V lost 0 bases to trimming and J lost 4 bases; unmatched junction nucleotides: 9. Germline values: CDR1 SGDLS, CDR2 YYNGEE. This CDR3 comprises 16 residues. CDR3 in DNA: TGTGCCAGCAGCGTAGGTCTAGCGGCGGCGGGAGAGACCCAGTACTTC. It translates to CASSVGLAAAGETQYF.

The chain carries TRBV6-4 and TRBJ2-6; D is undetermined. CDR3 length: 16 amino acids. Germline CDR1 is MRHNA and CDR2 is SNTAGT. V was clipped by 2 bases and J by 0 bases, with 8 bases between them. The CDR3 sequence: CASSDTSVSGANVLTF. CDR3 sequence (DNA): TGTGCCAGCAGTGACACCTCAGTCTCTGGGGCCAACGTCCTGACTTTC.

The V call is TRBV27, the J call TRBJ2-7; D uncertain. This CDR3 contains 13 residues. Trimming took 6 bases from V and 2 from J, leaving 11 bases between them. The V gene's germline CDR1 is MNHEY and CDR2 SMNVEV (reference sequence). The CDR3 nucleotides are TGTGCCAGCAGGGAAGGTGAACCCTACGAGCAGTACTTC. As protein: CASREGEPYEQYF.

The rearrangement uses TRBV7-9 and TRBJ2-3, with 8 bases aligning to TRBD2. Germline trimming cut 5 bases from V and 0 bases from J; bases unmatched to any gene: 7. This CDR3 spans 16 amino acids. Germline V gene sequence: CDR1 SEHNR, CDR2 FQNEAQ (reference sequence). CDR3 in DNA: TGTGCCAGCAGCCAGAGCGGGGGCCTTAGCACAGATACGCAGTATTTT. This codes for CASSQSGGLSTDTQYF.

The sample holds one count of this clone. The genes are TRBV29-1 and TRBJ2-7, with D uncertain. Germline CDR1 SQVTM, CDR2 ANQGSEA. V lost 0 bases to trimming and J lost 7 bases, with 10 bases between them. The CDR3 is made up of 12 amino acids. The CDR3 loop is CSVEEGYDEQYF. DNA of the CDR3: TGCAGCGTTGAAGAGGGGTACGATGAGCAGTACTTC.

The gene calls are TRBV5-4 and TRBJ2-1; D is uncertain. V was cut by 3 bases and J by 3 bases, with 7 bases left in between. The CDR3 spans 13 residues. The germline V gene encodes CDR1 SGHNT and CDR2 YYREEE (reference sequence). CDR3 nucleotide sequence: TGTGCCAGCAGCTCCCGAGACTACAATGAGCAGTTCTTC. The encoded protein is CASSSRDYNEQFF.

In this sample, this clone turned up a few times. As DNA, the CDR3 is TGTGCCAGCAGCCCTGGTTGGGTCTGGGATACGCAGTATTTT. This codes for CASSPGWVWDTQYF. This chain connects TRBV7-9 to TRBJ2-3; D remains unclear. V lost 5 bases to trimming and J lost 6 bases, with 15 bases between them. The CDR3 runs to 14 residues. The germline V gene has CDR1 SEHNR and CDR2 FQNEAQ (reference sequence).

This chain links TRBV11-2 with TRBJ2-7; maybe TRBD1 (5 bases). V lost 7 bases and J lost 3, with 16 bases in between. The CDR3 has 14 amino acids. Germline V lookup: CDR1 SGHAT, CDR2 FQNNGV. The CDR3 here is CASNSLGQDYEQYF. The CDR3, as DNA: TGTGCCAGCAACTCCCTCGGACAAGACTACGAGCAGTACTTC.

V is TRBV11-2 and J is TRBJ2-7, with unresolved D. CDR3 size: 14 residues. The V end lost 1 base, the J end lost 3 bases, and 10 bases lay between the germline ends. From germline, CDR1 is SGHAT and CDR2 FQNNGV. The CDR3 sequence is CASSLVHSFYEQYF. CDR3 coding DNA: TGTGCCAGCAGCTTAGTTCACAGCTTCTACGAGCAGTACTTC.

This clone is a singleton in its sample. In DNA form, the CDR3 reads TGTGCCAGCACCTATGTCGGAAACTCCTACGAGCAGTACTTC. Amino acids: CASTYVGNSYEQYF. V usage is TRBV28 and J usage is TRBJ2-7; no firm D call. V was cut by 7 bases and J by 0 bases, with 13 bases left in between. The CDR3 consists of 14 residues. Germline CDR1 reads MDHEN; CDR2 reads SYDVKM. The variable domain in full, completed from reference TRBV28 and TRBJ2-7, reads DVKVTQSSRYLVKRTGEKVFLECVQDMDHENMFWYRQDPGLGLRLIYFSYDVKMKEKGDIPEGYSVSREKKERFSLILESASTNQTSMYLCASTYVGNSYEQYFGPGTRLTVT.

Here the CDR3 DNA reads TGTGCCAGCAGTGAATCTAGCGGGTGGGGTGGTGAGACCCAGTACTTC. Its translation is CASSESSGWGGETQYF. The J gene is TRBJ2-5, the V gene TRBV2, with 8 bases fitting TRBD2. The CDR3 sequence is 16 residues long. Germline V gives CDR1 SNHLY, CDR2 FYNNEI. V dropped 2 bases and J dropped 5; count of bases not matched to a gene: 10.

Only one count was recorded for this clone. The genes are TRBV6-5 and TRBJ1-5; D might be TRBD1 (6 bases). Germline CDR1 MNHEY, CDR2 SVGAGI. The CDR3 totals 14 residues. Trimming stripped 4 bases from V and 5 bases from J, with 12 bases between. The CDR3 DNA sequence: TGTGCCAGCAGTTCTGGGACATCCTATCAGCCCCAGCATTTT. Translated, it gives CASSSGTSYQPQHF.